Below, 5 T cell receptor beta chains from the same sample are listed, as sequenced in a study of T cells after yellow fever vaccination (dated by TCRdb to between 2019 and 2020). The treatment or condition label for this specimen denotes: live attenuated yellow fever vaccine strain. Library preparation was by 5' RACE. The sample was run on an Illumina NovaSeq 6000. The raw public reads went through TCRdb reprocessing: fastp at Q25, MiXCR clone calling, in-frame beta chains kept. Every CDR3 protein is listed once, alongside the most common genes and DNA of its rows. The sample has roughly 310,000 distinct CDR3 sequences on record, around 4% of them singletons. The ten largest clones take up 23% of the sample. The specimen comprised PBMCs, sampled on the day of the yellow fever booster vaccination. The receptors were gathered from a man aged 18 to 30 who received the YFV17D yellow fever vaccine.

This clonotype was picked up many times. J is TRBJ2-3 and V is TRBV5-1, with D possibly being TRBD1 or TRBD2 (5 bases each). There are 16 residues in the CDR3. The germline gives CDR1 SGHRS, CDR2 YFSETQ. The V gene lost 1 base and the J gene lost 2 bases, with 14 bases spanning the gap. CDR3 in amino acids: CASSLRGQGDTDTQYF. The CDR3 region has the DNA TGCGCCAGCAGCTTGCGCGGGCAGGGAGACACAGATACGCAGTATTTT.

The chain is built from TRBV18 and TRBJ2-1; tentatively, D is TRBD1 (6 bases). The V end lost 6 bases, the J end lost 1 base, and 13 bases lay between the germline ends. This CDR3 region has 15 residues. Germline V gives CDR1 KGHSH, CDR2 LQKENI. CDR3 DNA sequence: TGTGCCAGCTCGCTTAGCACAGGGTCCTACAATGAGCAGTTCTTC. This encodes CASSLSTGSYNEQFF.

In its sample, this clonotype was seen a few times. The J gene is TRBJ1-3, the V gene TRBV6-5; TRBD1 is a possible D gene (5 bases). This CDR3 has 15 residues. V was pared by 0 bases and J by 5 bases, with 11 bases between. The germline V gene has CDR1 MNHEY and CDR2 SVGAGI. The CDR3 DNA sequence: TGTGCCAGCAGTTACTCGACTTGGGGGAGAAACACCATATATTTT. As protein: CASSYSTWGRNTIYF.

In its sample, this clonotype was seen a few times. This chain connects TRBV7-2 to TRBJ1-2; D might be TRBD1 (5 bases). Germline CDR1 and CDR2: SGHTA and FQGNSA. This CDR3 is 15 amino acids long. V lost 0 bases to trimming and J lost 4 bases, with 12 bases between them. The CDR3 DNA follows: TGTGCCAGCAGCTTAGCCGGAATAGGGGTCTATGGCTACACCTTC. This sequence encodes CASSLAGIGVYGYTF.

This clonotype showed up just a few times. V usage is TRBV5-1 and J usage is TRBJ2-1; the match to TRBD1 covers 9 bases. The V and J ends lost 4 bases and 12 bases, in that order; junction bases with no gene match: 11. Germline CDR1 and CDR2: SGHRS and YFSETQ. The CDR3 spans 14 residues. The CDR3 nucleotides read TGCGCCAGCAGCGAGGGACAGGGCAGCGTAGGGCAGTTCTTC. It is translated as CASSEGQGSVGQFF.